Presented here are 28 T cell receptor beta chains from one specimen sequenced in a study of blood T cell repertoires in COVID-19. Data came from immunoSEQ multiplex PCR; TCRdb stores just in-frame clones and leaves some out. The sample shows a few hundred thousand clones, 75% to 90% of them seen only once. Sequenced input: PBMCs or T cells enriched from blood (not recorded which). These receptors all come from a woman aged 18-30 years who had recovered from COVID-19.

The chain couples TRBV29-1 to TRBJ1-1; 8 bases line up with TRBD1. Germline V gene data show CDR1 as SQVTM and CDR2 as ANQGSEA. The V and J ends lost 6 bases and 0 bases, in that order; junction bases with no gene match: 6. This CDR3 region has 14 residues. Here the CDR3 reads CSVQGAVLNTEAFF. The CDR3 region has the DNA TGCAGCGTCCAGGGGGCCGTATTGAACACTGAAGCTTTCTTT.

The rearrangement joins TRBV9 to TRBJ1-3, with TRBD1 matching 8 bases. CDR1 and CDR2 (germline): SGDLS, YYNGEE. This CDR3 is 15 amino acids long. Trimming at V came to 7 bases and at J to 1 base, leaving 7 bases not matched to a gene. The CDR3 spells CASRDRSSSGNTIYF. Here the CDR3 DNA reads TGTGCCAGCCGGGACAGGTCCTCTTCTGGAAACACCATATATTTT.

The chain combines TRBV29-1 with TRBJ1-1; TRBD1 agrees at 9 bases. Per germline, CDR1 SQVTM and CDR2 ANQGSEA. CDR3 length equals 15 residues. V was pared by 7 bases and J by 1 base, with 10 bases of the junction left unmatched. CDR3 in DNA: TGCAGCGCATTAGGGACAGGGAAGGAGAACACTGAAGCTTTCTTT. Its protein product is CSALGTGKENTEAFF.

This sequence joins TRBV24-1 and TRBJ2-7; 9 bases agree with TRBD1. The CDR3 is 13 residues long. Germline lookup yields CDR1 KGHDR and CDR2 SFDVKD. With 9 bases clipped from V and 4 bases from J, the junction kept 6 bases outside the gene matches. The CDR3 protein is CATRGTGKYEQYF. DNA for the CDR3: TGTGCCACCCGCGGGACAGGGAAATACGAGCAGTACTTC.

J is TRBJ1-2 and V is TRBV15; D not resolved. The CDR3 runs to 18 residues. From germline, CDR1 is LNHNV and CDR2 YYDKDF (reference sequence). The germline V and J ends were trimmed by 0 bases and 2 bases, with 19 bases remaining between them. The CDR3 DNA reads TGTGCCACCAGCAGAGATCCCCCCCAAGGAGTCCCCAACTATGGCTACACCTTC. Amino acid sequence: CATSRDPPQGVPNYGYTF.

The CDR3 is CASSLGASFYEQYF. CDR3 DNA sequence: TGTGCCAGCAGTTTAGGGGCGTCTTTCTACGAGCAGTACTTC. The genes are TRBV27 and TRBJ2-7; TRBD1 is a possible D gene (5 bases). V lost 2 bases and J 3 bases, leaving 11 bases between the germline ends. Per germline, CDR1 MNHEY and CDR2 SMNVEV (reference sequence). The CDR3 runs 14 residues.

This chain links TRBV7-2 with TRBJ1-1, with TRBD1 matching over 10 bases. The CDR3 spans 14 residues. Germline V gene sequence: CDR1 SGHTA, CDR2 FQGNSA. J gave up 5 bases and V 5 bases, and 5 bases lay outside the gene matches. This CDR3 reads CASSDRQGATEAFF. Here the CDR3 DNA reads TGTGCCAGCAGCGATCGACAGGGGGCGACTGAAGCTTTCTTT. The full variable domain, rest sourced from reference TRBV7-2 and TRBJ1-1, is GAGVSQSPSNKVTEKGKDVELRCDPISGHTALYWYRQSLGQGLEFLIYFQGNSAPDKSGLPSDRFSAERTGGSVSTLTIQRTQQEDSAVYLCASSDRQGATEAFFGQGTRLTVV.

This chain links TRBV28 with TRBJ1-4; 7 nucleotides match TRBD1. Germline V gene sequence: CDR1 MDHEN, CDR2 SYDVKM. V was clipped by 4 bases and J by 6 bases; unmatched bases: 5. This CDR3 is built from 14 residues. The CDR3 loop is CASSSGQGDEKLFF. The CDR3 bases are TGTGCCAGCAGTTCCGGGCAGGGGGATGAAAAACTGTTTTTT.

The V and J genes are TRBV6-5 and TRBJ1-1; perhaps TRBD1 as D (5 bases). Between the trimmed V and J ends, which lost 4 bases and 11 bases, there was a span of 11 bases. The CDR3 runs to 11 residues. Looked up from germline, CDR1 is MNHEY and CDR2 is SVGAGI. DNA of the CDR3: TGTGCCAGCAGTTTGGGGGGTACGGCTTTCTTT. Protein product: CASSLGGTAFF.

The chain is built from TRBV10-2 and TRBJ2-3; 7 positions match TRBD2. With V trimmed by 3 bases and J by 2 bases, 11 bases remained unmatched. Germline-derived CDR1 and CDR2 are WSHSY and SAAADI. The CDR3 is 17 amino acids. The CDR3 region is CASSDLPASGHTDTQYF. The CDR3 nucleotides read TGCGCCAGCAGTGACCTTCCGGCTAGCGGCCACACAGATACGCAGTATTTT.

The chain is built from TRBV3-1 (or the pseudogene TRBV3-2) and TRBJ2-5; 11 bases map to TRBD2. Trimming removed 2 bases from V and 10 bases from J; junction bases left unmatched: 6. CDR1 LGHDT and CDR2 YNNKEL come from the germline V gene (reference sequence). The CDR3 has 14 residues. CDR3 in amino acids: CASSQLAGGRSQYF. The DNA for the CDR3 is TGTGCCAGCAGCCAACTAGCGGGGGGACGGAGCCAGTACTTC.

The genes are TRBV20-1 and TRBJ2-3, with D unresolved. The V gene's germline CDR1 is DFQATT and CDR2 SNEGSKA (reference sequence). The CDR3 covers 10 residues. Trimming took off 7 bases at V and 4 bases at J, with 6 bases between the two ends. CDR3 DNA: TGCAGTGTTGGCCCAGATACGCAGTATTTT. It codes for CSVGPDTQYF.

Here the CDR3 reads CASSRDFSYEQYF. For the CDR3, the DNA is TGCGCCAGCAGCCGGGACTTCTCCTACGAGCAGTACTTC. This sequence joins TRBV5-1 and TRBJ2-7, with D tentatively TRBD2 (6 bases). Germline V lookup: CDR1 SGHRS, CDR2 YFSETQ. CDR3 length: 13 amino acids. Trimming cost V 4 bases and J 0 bases, with 8 bases left between them.

Comments on this clone: The sample contains more than one DNA sequence encoding this CDR3. The CDR3 here is CASSLSEGTEAFF. The DNA of the CDR3 is TGTGCCAGCAGTTTATCGGAGGGAACTGAAGCTTTCTTT. The chain carries TRBV27 and TRBJ1-1; D ambiguous. Germline assignment: CDR1 MNHEY and CDR2 SMNVEV (reference sequence). The V end lost 0 bases, the J end lost 5 bases, and 7 bases lay between the germline ends. CDR3 length: 13 residues.

The rearrangement joins TRBV5-1 to TRBJ2-5, with 16 nucleotides matching TRBD2. J was trimmed by 4 bases and V by 4 bases; bases with no gene match: 4. Germline V CDR1 and CDR2: SGHRS, YFSETQ. The CDR3 contains 16 residues. CDR3 residues: CASSPGTSGGVETQYF. The CDR3, as DNA: TGCGCCAGCAGCCCCGGGACTAGCGGGGGGGTAGAGACCCAGTACTTC.

This clone was seen once. The chain links TRBV7-2 to TRBJ1-1, with D perhaps TRBD1 (5 bases). Between the trimmed V and J ends, which lost 8 bases and 0 bases, there was a span of 10 bases. The CDR3 runs 13 residues. Germline CDR1 and CDR2: SGHTA and FQGNSA. CDR3: CASETALNTEAFF. The CDR3 DNA sequence: TGTGCCAGCGAGACAGCCCTGAACACTGAAGCTTTCTTT.

This clone was detected once. The rearrangement joins TRBV27 to TRBJ2-7; D gene ambiguous. CDR3 length: 13 residues. Germline V gives CDR1 MNHEY, CDR2 SMNVEV (reference sequence). V dropped 4 bases and J dropped 2 bases, with 9 bases sitting between them. DNA for the CDR3: TGTGCCAGCAGTTCCCAGGCTCCCTACGAGCAGTACTTC. This encodes CASSSQAPYEQYF.

J is TRBJ2-1 and V is TRBV4-2; D perhaps matches TRBD2 (6 bases). The germline gives CDR1 LGHNA, CDR2 YNFKEQ. With 4 bases removed from V and 7 bases from J, the gap between germline ends came to 8 bases. The CDR3 totals 12 residues. The CDR3 coding sequence is TGTGCCAGCAGCCGGGACTGGAATGAGCAGTTCTTC. Protein: CASSRDWNEQFF.

This clone appeared once. The rearrangement links TRBV11-2 to TRBJ2-7; weak D call: TRBD1 (5 bases). Per germline, CDR1 SGHAT and CDR2 FQNNGV. Trimming took 2 bases from V and 2 from J, leaving 10 bases between them. The CDR3 is 14 amino acids. CDR3 sequence reads: CASSLSADTYEQYF. DNA for the CDR3: TGTGCCAGCAGCTTAAGCGCGGACACCTACGAGCAGTACTTC.

This sequence joins TRBV7-2 and TRBJ2-3; 9 bases match TRBD2. V lost 3 bases and J lost 2; bases outside the gene matches: 9. The CDR3 extends over 17 amino acids. Per germline, CDR1 SGHTA and CDR2 FQGNSA. CDR3 nucleotide sequence: TGTGCCAGCAGCTTCTTTCTTAGCGGGGGCGCCACAGATACGCAGTATTTT. Translated: CASSFFLSGGATDTQYF.

The chain is built from TRBV11-2 and TRBJ2-5; 7 bases align to TRBD1. Germline V gene data show CDR1 as SGHAT and CDR2 as FQNNGV. The CDR3 sequence is 15 residues long. The V and J ends lost 5 bases and 7 bases, in that order; junction bases with no gene match: 13. CDR3 coding DNA: TGTGCCAGCAGCGCCCCTACAGGGGAAGTTCTGACCCAGTACTTC. Its protein product is CASSAPTGEVLTQYF.

The chain couples TRBV5-1 to TRBJ2-7, with D possibly matching TRBD1 (6 bases). The CDR3 has 13 residues. Trimming removed 7 bases from V and 5 bases from J, with 16 bases in between. Germline lookup yields CDR1 SGHRS and CDR2 YFSETQ. The chain's CDR3 is CASRKMDSHEQYF. CDR3 nucleotide sequence: TGCGCCAGCCGGAAGATGGACAGCCACGAGCAGTACTTC.

This clone has a single count. V is TRBV29-1 and J is TRBJ2-1; the match to TRBD2 covers 9 bases. V trimming: 6 bases; J trimming: 3 bases; junction bases outside the gene matches: 9. Germline V gives CDR1 SQVTM, CDR2 ANQGSEA. CDR3 length: 15 residues. CDR3 DNA: TGCAGCGTCTTCCTCGAGCGGGGGGTCTACAATGAGCAGTTCTTC. Protein: CSVFLERGVYNEQFF.

The V call is TRBV10-1, the J call TRBJ2-7; D perhaps matches TRBD1 (6 bases). The CDR3 consists of 13 residues. Germline CDR1 WNHNN, CDR2 SYGVQD (reference sequence). The V gene lost 3 bases and the J gene lost 4 bases, with 10 bases spanning the gap. In DNA, the CDR3 is TGCGCCAGCAGTGAAGGGACAACGTACGAGCAGTACTTC. Its protein is CASSEGTTYEQYF.

The chain couples TRBV5-1 to TRBJ2-3, with D perhaps matching TRBD2 (7 bases). The V end was cut by 4 bases, the J end by 1 base, with 22 bases between. The CDR3 sequence is 18 residues long. Germline values: CDR1 SGHRS, CDR2 YFSETQ. The CDR3 is CASSGLFRGAHRTDTQYF. The CDR3 nucleotides read TGCGCCAGCAGCGGACTCTTCCGGGGGGCCCATCGCACAGATACGCAGTATTTT.

The genes are TRBV4-1 and TRBJ2-1, with 7 bases lining up with TRBD2. In germline, CDR1 is MGHRA, CDR2 YSYEKL. V lost 6 bases to trimming and J lost 2 bases; unmatched junction nucleotides: 4. The CDR3 loop spans 14 amino acids. In nucleotides, the CDR3 is TGCGCCAGCAGGGGGGGGTTAGCCTACAATGAGCAGTTCTTC. It encodes CASRGGLAYNEQFF.

CDR3 DNA: TGCGCCAGCAGCGACGGTAGCGCCCCAACCTACGAGCAGTACTTC. Translation gives CASSDGSAPTYEQYF. This chain uses TRBV5-1 with TRBJ2-7; weak D call: TRBD2 (5 bases). CDR3 size: 15 residues. Germline V gene sequence: CDR1 SGHRS, CDR2 YFSETQ. Trimming removed 4 bases from V and 2 bases from J, with 16 bases in between.

The V gene is TRBV3-1 (or the pseudogene TRBV3-2), the J gene TRBJ1-2; 8 bases are shared with TRBD1. Per the germline V gene, CDR1 is LGHDT and CDR2 is YNNKEL (reference sequence). CDR3 length: 16 residues. Trimming took 2 bases from V and 2 from J; bases not matched to a gene: 7. CDR3 residues: CASSQLDRGGNYGYTF. DNA for the CDR3: TGTGCCAGCAGCCAACTCGACAGGGGTGGAAACTATGGCTACACCTTC.